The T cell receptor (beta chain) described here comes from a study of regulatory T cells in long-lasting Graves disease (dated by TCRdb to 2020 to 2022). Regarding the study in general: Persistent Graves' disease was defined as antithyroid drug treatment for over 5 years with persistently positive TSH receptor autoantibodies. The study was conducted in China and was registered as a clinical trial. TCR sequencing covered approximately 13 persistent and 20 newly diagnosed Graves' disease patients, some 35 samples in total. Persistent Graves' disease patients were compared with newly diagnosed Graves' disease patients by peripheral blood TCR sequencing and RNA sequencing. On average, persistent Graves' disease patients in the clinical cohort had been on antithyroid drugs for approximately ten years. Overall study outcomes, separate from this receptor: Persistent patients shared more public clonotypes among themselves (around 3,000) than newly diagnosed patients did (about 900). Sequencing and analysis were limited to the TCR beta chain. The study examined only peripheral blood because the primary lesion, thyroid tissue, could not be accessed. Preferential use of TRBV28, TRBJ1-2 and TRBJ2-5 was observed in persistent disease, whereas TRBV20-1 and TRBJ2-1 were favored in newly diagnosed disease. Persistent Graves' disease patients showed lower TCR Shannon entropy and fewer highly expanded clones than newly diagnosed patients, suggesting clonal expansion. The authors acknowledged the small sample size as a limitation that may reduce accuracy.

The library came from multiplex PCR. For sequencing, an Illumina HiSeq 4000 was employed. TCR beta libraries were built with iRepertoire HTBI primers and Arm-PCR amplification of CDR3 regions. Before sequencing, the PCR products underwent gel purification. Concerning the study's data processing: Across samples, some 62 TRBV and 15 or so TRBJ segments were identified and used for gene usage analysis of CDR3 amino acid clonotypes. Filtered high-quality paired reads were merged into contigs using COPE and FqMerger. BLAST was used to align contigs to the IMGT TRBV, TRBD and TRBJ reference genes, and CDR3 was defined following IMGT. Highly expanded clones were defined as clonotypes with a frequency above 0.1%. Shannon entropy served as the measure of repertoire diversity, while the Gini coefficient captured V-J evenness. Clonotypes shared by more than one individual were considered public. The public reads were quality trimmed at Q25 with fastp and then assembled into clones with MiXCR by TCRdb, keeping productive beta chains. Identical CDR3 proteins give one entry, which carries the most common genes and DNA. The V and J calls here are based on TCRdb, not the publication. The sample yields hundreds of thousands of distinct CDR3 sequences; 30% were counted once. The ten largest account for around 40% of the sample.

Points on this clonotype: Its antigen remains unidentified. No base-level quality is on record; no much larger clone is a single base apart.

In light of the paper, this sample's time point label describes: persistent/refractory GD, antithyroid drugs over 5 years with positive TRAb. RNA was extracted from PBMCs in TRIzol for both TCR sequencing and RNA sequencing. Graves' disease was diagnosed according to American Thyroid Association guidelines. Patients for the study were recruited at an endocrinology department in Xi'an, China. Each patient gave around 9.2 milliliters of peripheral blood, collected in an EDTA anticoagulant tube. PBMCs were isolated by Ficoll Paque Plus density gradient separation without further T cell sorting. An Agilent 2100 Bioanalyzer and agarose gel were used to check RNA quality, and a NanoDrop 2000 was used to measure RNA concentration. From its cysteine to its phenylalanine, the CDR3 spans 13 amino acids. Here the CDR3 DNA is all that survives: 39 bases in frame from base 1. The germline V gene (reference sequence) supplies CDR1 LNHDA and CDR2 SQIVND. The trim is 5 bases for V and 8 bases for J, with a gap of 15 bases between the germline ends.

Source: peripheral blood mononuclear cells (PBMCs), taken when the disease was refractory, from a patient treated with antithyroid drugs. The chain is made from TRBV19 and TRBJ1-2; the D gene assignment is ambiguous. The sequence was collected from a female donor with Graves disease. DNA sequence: TGTGCCAGTAGTGTCCGGGGAAGGAGCGGCTACACCTTC. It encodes CASSVRGRSGYTF.